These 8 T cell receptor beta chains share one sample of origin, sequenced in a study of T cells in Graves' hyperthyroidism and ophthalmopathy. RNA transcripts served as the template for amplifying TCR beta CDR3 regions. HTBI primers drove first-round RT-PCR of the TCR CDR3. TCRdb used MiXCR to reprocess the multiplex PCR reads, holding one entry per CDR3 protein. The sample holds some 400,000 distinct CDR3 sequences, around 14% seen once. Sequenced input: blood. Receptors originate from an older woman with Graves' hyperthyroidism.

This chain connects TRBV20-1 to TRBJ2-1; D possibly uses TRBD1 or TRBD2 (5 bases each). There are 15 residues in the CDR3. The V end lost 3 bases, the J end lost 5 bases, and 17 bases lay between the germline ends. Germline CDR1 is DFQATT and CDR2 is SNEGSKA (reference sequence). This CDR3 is CSARNWGRVDNEQFF. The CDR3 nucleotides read TGCAGTGCTAGGAACTGGGGACGTGTGGACAATGAGCAGTTCTTC.

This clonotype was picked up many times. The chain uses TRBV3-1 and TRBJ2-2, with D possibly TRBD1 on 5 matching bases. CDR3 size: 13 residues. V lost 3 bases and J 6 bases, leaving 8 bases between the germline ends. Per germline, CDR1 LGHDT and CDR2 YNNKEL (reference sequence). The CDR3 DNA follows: TGTGCCAGCAGCCAGGGGCGAGCCGGGGAGCTGTTTTTT. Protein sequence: CASSQGRAGELFF.

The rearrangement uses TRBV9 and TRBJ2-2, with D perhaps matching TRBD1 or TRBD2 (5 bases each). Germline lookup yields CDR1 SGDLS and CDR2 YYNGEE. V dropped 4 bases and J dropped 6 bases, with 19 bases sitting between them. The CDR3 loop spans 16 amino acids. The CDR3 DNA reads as TGTGCCAGCAGCAGATTTGAGGGGCAACATTCCGGGGAGCTGTTTTTT. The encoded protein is CASSRFEGQHSGELFF.

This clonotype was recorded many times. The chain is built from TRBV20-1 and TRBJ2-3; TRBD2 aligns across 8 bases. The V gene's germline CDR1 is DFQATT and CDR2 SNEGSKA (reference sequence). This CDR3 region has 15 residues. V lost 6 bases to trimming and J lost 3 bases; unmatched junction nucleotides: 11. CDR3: CSAFRGSGKTDTQYF. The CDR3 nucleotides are TGCAGTGCCTTCCGGGGTAGCGGGAAGACAGATACGCAGTATTTT.

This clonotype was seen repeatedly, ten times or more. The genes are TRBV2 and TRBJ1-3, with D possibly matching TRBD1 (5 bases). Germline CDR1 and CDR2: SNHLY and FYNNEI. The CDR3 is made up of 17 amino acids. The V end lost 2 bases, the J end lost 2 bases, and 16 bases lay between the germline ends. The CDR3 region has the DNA TGTGCCAGCAGTGAAATCCTAAGGGGCCATCCTGGAAACACCATATATTTT. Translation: CASSEILRGHPGNTIYF.

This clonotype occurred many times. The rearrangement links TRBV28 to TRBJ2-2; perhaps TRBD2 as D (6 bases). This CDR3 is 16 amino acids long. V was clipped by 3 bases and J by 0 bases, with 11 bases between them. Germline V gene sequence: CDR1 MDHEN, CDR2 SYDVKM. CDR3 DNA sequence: TGTGCCAGCAGTTTGCGGGACGGGGCGAACACCGGGGAGCTGTTTTTT. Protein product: CASSLRDGANTGELFF. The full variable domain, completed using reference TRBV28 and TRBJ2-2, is DVKVTQSSRYLVKRTGEKVFLECVQDMDHENMFWYRQDPGLGLRLIYFSYDVKMKEKGDIPEGYSVSREKKERFSLILESASTNQTSMYLCASSLRDGANTGELFFGEGSRLTVL.

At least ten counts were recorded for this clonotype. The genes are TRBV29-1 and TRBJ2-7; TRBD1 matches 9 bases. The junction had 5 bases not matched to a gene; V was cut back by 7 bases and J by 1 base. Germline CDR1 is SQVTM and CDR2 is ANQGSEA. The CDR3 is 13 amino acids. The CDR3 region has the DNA TGCAGCGGTACAGGGGGCAGGTCCTACGAGCAGTACTTC. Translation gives CSGTGGRSYEQYF.

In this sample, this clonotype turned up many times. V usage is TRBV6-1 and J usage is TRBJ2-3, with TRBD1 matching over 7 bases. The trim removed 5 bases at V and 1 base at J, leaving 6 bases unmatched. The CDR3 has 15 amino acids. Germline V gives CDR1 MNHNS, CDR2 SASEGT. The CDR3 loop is CASSLQGYRTDTQYF. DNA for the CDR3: TGTGCCAGCAGTTTACAGGGGTACCGCACAGATACGCAGTATTTT.